This T cell receptor (beta chain) was retrieved from a study of blood T cell repertoires in COVID-19. Background on the study: Collection of acute and convalescent COVID-19 samples took place in the United States, Italy and Spain.

The CDR3 extends over 17 amino acids. CDR1 and CDR2 (germline): SGHRS, YFSETQ. The J segment lost 3 bases and the V segment lost 7 bases, leaving 16 bases of the junction unmatched. Per the authors' pipeline: Counts of nucleated cells, estimated from reference gene primer amplification, were obtained. The repertoire was sequenced with immunoSEQ multiplex PCR; TCRdb's copy has only in-frame clones and lacks some. The V and J calls and clone size come from that table; D and trimming were worked out from the DNA. The sample has under 350,000 clones; 65% to 90% are singletons. Enrollees, roughly 18 to 95 years old, lived in 20 to 25 US areas. Cohort allocation depended upon clinical history that participants reported.

This rearrangement joins TRBV5-1 to TRBJ2-1; 7 bases are shared with TRBD2. The sequence was obtained from a woman aged 35 to 49 with acute COVID-19. Sample: PBMCs or T cells enriched from blood (not recorded which). CDR3 nucleotide sequence: TGCGCCAGCCAGAGGGAGTGGGCTAGCGGATACTACAATGAGCAGTTCTTC. Residues: CASQREWASGYYNEQFF.